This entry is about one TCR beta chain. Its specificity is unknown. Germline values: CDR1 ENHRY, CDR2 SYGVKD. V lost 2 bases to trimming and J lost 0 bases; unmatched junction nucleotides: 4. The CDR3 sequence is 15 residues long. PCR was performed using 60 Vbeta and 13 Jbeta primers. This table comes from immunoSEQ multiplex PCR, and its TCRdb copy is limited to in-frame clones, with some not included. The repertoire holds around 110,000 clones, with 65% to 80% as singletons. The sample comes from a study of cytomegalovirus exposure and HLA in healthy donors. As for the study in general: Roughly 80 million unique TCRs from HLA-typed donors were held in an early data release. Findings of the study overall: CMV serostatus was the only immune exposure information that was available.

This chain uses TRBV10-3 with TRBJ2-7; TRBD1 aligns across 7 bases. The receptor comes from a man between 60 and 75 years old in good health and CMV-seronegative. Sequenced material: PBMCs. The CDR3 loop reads CAISEGQDPSYEQYF. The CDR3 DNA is TGTGCCATCAGTGAGGGACAGGATCCCTCCTACGAGCAGTACTTC.